This T cell receptor (beta chain) was found in a study of neurological immune-mediated disorders. The study, taken as a whole, reports: Expanded clones shared no identical CDR3 amino acid sequences across subjects, which suggested private TCR-beta repertoires in all groups.

Germline loops: CDR1 SGHTA, CDR2 FQGNSA. This CDR3 region has 16 residues. Stated time point: longitudinal time-point 1 (baseline). A few counts support this clonotype. Its antigen remains unidentified. This may be a read error: a much more frequent sequence differs by one nucleotide. The team produced cDNA through 5'RACE using 10-nucleotide random UMIs. From the 5' RACE reads, TCRdb called clonotypes with MiXCR, one entry per CDR3 protein. This table has some 60,000 distinct CDR3 sequences, roughly 10% appearing once. This chain connects TRBV7-2 to TRBJ1-1; 8 bases fit TRBD1. The sequence came from a male donor with HTLV-1-associated myelopathy (HAM/TSP). The specimen was PBMCs. The CDR3 bases are TGTGCCATCAGCCACTTAATTGGACAGGGAAACACTGAAGCTTTCTTT. Amino acids: CAISHLIGQGNTEAFF. Full variable domain (rest looked up from reference TRBV7-2 and TRBJ1-1): GAGVSQSPSNKVTEKGKDVELRCDPISGHTALYWYRQSLGQGLEFLIYFQGNSAPDKSGLPSDRFSAERTGGSVSTLTIQRTQQEDSAVYLCAISHLIGQGNTEAFFGQGTRLTVV.